This T cell receptor (beta chain) came from a study of blood T cells in healthy people across ages. This CDR3 has 16 amino acids. V shed 5 bases and J shed 0 bases, with 18 bases lying between them. Germline V gene data show CDR1 as DFQATT and CDR2 as SNEGSKA (reference sequence). This clonotype was detected a few times. The use of a sample-barcoded 5' primer and a J-beta primer mix characterized a second PCR of roughly 7 to 12 cycles. Each sample yielded at least 2.5 million CDR3-containing paired-end reads. TCRdb reprocessed the 5' RACE reads via MiXCR and lists one record per CDR3 protein. The sample shows approximately 1,000,000 distinct CDR3 sequences, more than 30% of them seen only once.

This chain links TRBV20-1 with TRBJ2-3; the D gene is possibly TRBD2 (6 bases). The sample was blood. The receptor was isolated from a man aged 18 to 30 in good health. The CDR3 loop is CSAYPAGGDSTDTQYF. The CDR3 coding sequence is TGCAGTGCTTACCCGGCCGGCGGGGATAGCACAGATACGCAGTATTTT.